This record concerns one TCR beta chain sequence. The data originate from a study of blood T cell repertoires in COVID-19. Study context: Samples taken during acute and convalescent COVID-19 were collected in the United States, Italy and Spain.

Original processing notes: Reference gene primer amplification yielded estimated nucleated cell counts. Produced via immunoSEQ multiplex PCR; TCRdb's table is partial and in-frame only. V and J calls and clone size are given by that table; D and trimming were obtained from the DNA. The table has roughly 200,000 clones, less than 85% seen once. Trimming cost V 6 bases and J 8 bases, with 22 bases left between them. CDR1 KGHDR and CDR2 SFDVKD come from the germline V gene. The CDR3 consists of 16 residues. The sequencing sample was made of peripheral blood. The receptor was isolated from a woman aged 70-85 years with acute or convalescent COVID-19. This chain uses TRBV24-1 with TRBJ2-1; possibly TRBD2 for D (6 bases). The CDR3 reads CATSPPGGGVSDEQFF. The CDR3 DNA sequence: TGTGCCACCAGTCCTCCGGGCGGAGGGGTAAGCGATGAGCAGTTCTTC.